Listed below are T cell receptor beta chains from one sample, sequenced in a study of blood T cells in healthy people across ages. TCRdb recomputed calls from the 5' RACE reads with MiXCR, one row per CDR3 protein. The data contain hundreds of thousands of distinct CDR3 sequences, about 30% of them seen just once; the ten biggest clones take up about 18%. Sequencing input: blood. The receptors originated from a woman of 80 years or more in good health. Each CDR3 is given with its conserved first and last residue. A D gene is named only where the DNA matches it firmly. Expanded clones are given a class, and other clones once, few, many or no size at all.

v_gene	d_gene	j_gene	abundance	CDR3aa	CDR3nt
TRBV5-1	TRBD2	TRBJ2-3	many	CASSSVAGVSTDTQYF	TGCGCCAGCAGCTCGGTAGCGGGGGTTAGCACAGATACGCAGTATTTT
TRBV10-2	TRBD2	TRBJ2-7	few	CASSDGASGGHEQYF	TGCGCCAGCAGTGACGGTGCTAGCGGGGGACACGAGCAGTACTTC
TRBV7-9	.	TRBJ1-6	few	CASSRDYLGNSPLHF	TGTGCCAGCAGCCGAGACTATCTTGGGAATTCACCCCTCCACTTT
TRBV25-1	TRBD1	TRBJ1-2	few	CASSESPDREIYGYTF	TGTGCCAGCAGTGAATCCCCGGACAGGGAAATCTATGGCTACACCTTC
TRBV6-2/TRBV6-3	.	TRBJ2-7	.	CASSYSDLAPSYNEQYF	TGTGCCAGCAGTTACTCGGACCTAGCGCCTTCCTACAATGAGCAGTACTTC
TRBV29-1	.	TRBJ1-3	.	CSVYGGNTIYF	TGCAGCGTTTACGGGGGAAACACCATATATTTT
TRBV5-1	TRBD2	TRBJ2-3	many	CASSPGGQDTQYF	TGCGCCAGCAGCCCGGGGGGGCAAGATACGCAGTATTTT
TRBV5-4	.	TRBJ2-3	.	CASGVGGYSDTQYF	TGTGCCAGCGGGGTCGGCGGGTATTCAGATACGCAGTATTTT
TRBV3-1	.	TRBJ2-5	few	CASSQDAGGHETQYF	TGTGCCAGCAGCCAAGATGCAGGCGGGCACGAGACCCAGTACTTC
TRBV29-1	.	TRBJ1-3	.	CSASSEREGNTIYF	TGCAGCGCGTCGTCGGAGAGGGAAGGAAACACCATATATTTT
TRBV2	.	TRBJ2-7	.	CASQRGPNSYEQYF	TGTGCCAGTCAACGGGGTCCTAATTCCTACGAGCAGTACTTC
TRBV2	TRBD1	TRBJ1-5	many	CASSGQGARQPQHF	TGTGCCAGCAGTGGACAGGGGGCCCGCCAGCCCCAGCATTTT
TRBV7-2	.	TRBJ1-5	.	CASSLSQLKGQPQHF	TGTGCCAGCAGCTTATCACAACTAAAGGGGCAGCCCCAGCATTTT
TRBV7-9	.	TRBJ2-7	many	CASSLGGAGDEQYF	TGTGCCAGCAGCTTAGGGGGGGCTGGGGACGAGCAGTACTTC
TRBV18	.	TRBJ2-3	many	CASSPIYTTRARDTQYF	TGTGCCAGCTCACCCATCTACACCACCCGGGCACGGGATACGCAGTATTTT
TRBV27	.	TRBJ2-3	many	CASSLRTVGGLADTQYF	TGTGCCAGCAGTTTAAGGACCGTAGGGGGGCTAGCAGATACGCAGTATTTT
TRBV29-1	TRBD1	TRBJ1-2	many	CSALTGGYGYTF	TGCAGCGCCCTGACAGGGGGCTATGGCTACACCTTC
TRBV7-2	TRBD1	TRBJ2-7	.	CASSAIRDRASAHEQYF	TGTGCCAGCAGCGCTATTAGGGACAGGGCGAGTGCCCACGAGCAGTACTTC
TRBV7-2	TRBD2	TRBJ2-1	.	CASSLGAGGGYEQFF	TGTGCCAGCAGCTTAGGAGCGGGAGGCGGGTATGAGCAGTTCTTC
TRBV24-1	.	TRBJ2-7	.	CATSDTTSSSYNEQYF	TGTGCCACCAGTGATACCACTAGCTCCTCCTACAATGAGCAGTACTTC
TRBV27	TRBD1	TRBJ2-3	many	CASSWTGIGTDTQYF	TGTGCCAGCAGTTGGACAGGAATCGGTACAGATACGCAGTATTTT
TRBV7-9	TRBD1	TRBJ1-1	.	CASSSRDRGSTEAFF	TGTGCCAGCAGCTCCCGGGACAGGGGAAGCACTGAAGCTTTCTTT
TRBV4-1	TRBD2	TRBJ2-3	.	CASSRSLAGSTDTQYF	TGCGCCAGCAGCCGATCCTTAGCGGGGTCCACAGATACGCAGTATTTT
TRBV20-1	.	TRBJ2-5	many	CSARRGDPKETQYF	TGCAGTGCTAGAAGGGGGGACCCAAAAGAGACCCAGTACTTC
TRBV4-3	.	TRBJ2-1	many	CASSQDLRGNNEQFF	TGCGCCAGCAGCCAAGATCTCAGGGGCAACAATGAGCAGTTCTTC
TRBV5-1	.	TRBJ1-4	many	CASSLVQRATNEKLFF	TGCGCCAGCAGCTTGGTCCAGAGAGCAACTAATGAAAAACTGTTTTTT
TRBV7-2	.	TRBJ2-2	many	CASSLRGELFF	TGTGCCAGCAGCTTAAGAGGGGAGCTGTTTTTT
TRBV20-1	.	TRBJ2-1	many	CSAREPTRLGHNEQFF	TGCAGTGCTAGAGAACCAACTCGACTCGGGCACAATGAGCAGTTCTTC
TRBV6-1	TRBD2	TRBJ2-5	many	CASSADPSGGSQETQYF	TGTGCCAGCAGCGCTGACCCAAGCGGGGGGTCCCAAGAGACCCAGTACTTC
TRBV28	.	TRBJ2-7	once	CASSSGRSPHYEQYF	TGTGCCAGCAGTTCGGGACGGAGTCCCCACTACGAGCAGTACTTC
TRBV21-1	.	TRBJ2-1	.	CASLIVGVGTEQFF	.
TRBV4-3	TRBD1	TRBJ2-5	few	CASSQMDRAETQYF	TGCGCCAGCAGCCAAATGGACAGGGCAGAGACCCAGTACTTC
TRBV6-1	.	TRBJ1-5	few	CASSNGNQPQHF	TGTGCCAGCAGTAACGGCAATCAGCCCCAGCATTTT
TRBV2	.	TRBJ1-5	.	CASSGGQNHQPQHF	TGTGCCAGCAGTGGGGGTCAGAATCATCAGCCCCAGCATTTT
TRBV7-9	TRBD1	TRBJ2-7	.	CASSITPGQGVNEQYF	TGTGCCAGCAGCATCACTCCGGGACAGGGTGTTAACGAGCAGTACTTC
TRBV29-1	.	TRBJ1-1	many	CSVAGRTMNTEAFF	TGCAGCGTTGCAGGAAGAACCATGAACACTGAAGCTTTCTTT
TRBV5-1	TRBD2	TRBJ2-7	.	CASSLLSTSGGGEQYF	TGCGCCAGCAGCTTGTTAAGTACTAGCGGGGGCGGAGAGCAGTACTTC
TRBV5-1	TRBD2	TRBJ2-5	many	CASSPSGAGETQYF	TGCGCCAGCAGCCCGAGCGGGGCGGGAGAGACCCAGTACTTC
TRBV5-1	.	TRBJ2-7	.	CASRENRDNEQYF	TGCGCCAGCAGGGAAAACAGGGACAACGAGCAGTACTTC